The entry below gives a single TCR beta chain sequence along with its context. Its antigen is not known. MiXCR was run by TCRdb on the reads, yielding one entry per CDR3 protein. The table has 60,000 to 65,000 distinct CDR3 sequences, 21% seen once; the top ten hold 2% to 2.5%. This sample was taken from a study of lung T cells in sarcoidosis with Löfgren's syndrome. Overall study results and limits: TRAV12-1 and TRBV2 were reportedly most expanded in Löfgren's patients. Multiple Löfgren's syndrome patients reportedly shared TRAV12-1 and TRBV2 CDR3 motifs. TRAV12-1 preferentially paired with TRBV2, with homologous CDR3s.

Germline values: CDR1 SGHTA, CDR2 FQGNSA. Germline trimming cut 5 bases from V and 9 bases from J; bases unmatched to any gene: 7. This CDR3 is 14 amino acids long. The receptor comes from a human donor with sarcoidosis (Löfgren's syndrome or another form), or a control subject (not recorded which). Source material: CD4+ T cells from PBMCs. The chain combines TRBV7-2 with TRBJ1-6; 7 nucleotides agree with TRBD1. CDR3 sequence reads: CASSPVDRVSPLHF. The CDR3 DNA is TGTGCCAGCAGCCCGGTTGACAGGGTTTCACCCCTCCACTTT.